The 11 T cell receptor beta chains in this list originate from one sample, sequenced in a study of T cell responses to AZD1222 COVID-19 vaccine. The method was immunoSEQ multiplex PCR; TCRdb's version includes in-frame clones alone and lacks a portion of them. The table has 150,000 to 200,000 clones, around 94% seen once. Sequenced here: peripheral blood, sampled 28 days after the second AZD1222 dose. The receptors originated from an adult who received the AZD1222 COVID-19 vaccine.

J is TRBJ1-2 and V is TRBV7-9; a possible D gene is TRBD1 (5 bases). V lost 2 bases and J 6 bases, leaving 10 bases between the germline ends. The CDR3 sequence is 13 residues long. Looked up from germline, CDR1 is SEHNR and CDR2 is FQNEAQ (reference sequence). This CDR3 is CASSLPTGDGYTF. CDR3 in DNA: TGTGCCAGCAGCTTACCCACAGGTGATGGCTACACCTTC.

This chain joins TRBV28 and TRBJ2-1; D may be TRBD2 (6 bases). V lost 7 bases, J lost 3 bases, and 22 bases lay in between. The germline V gene encodes CDR1 MDHEN and CDR2 SYDVKM. The CDR3 is made up of 17 amino acids. CDR3 nucleotide sequence: TGTGCCAGCATTCCAGCCATTCGGGACTCCTACTACAATGAGCAGTTCTTC. It specifies CASIPAIRDSYYNEQFF.

The chain uses TRBV30 and TRBJ2-7; 11 nucleotides agree with TRBD1. The V gene end was trimmed by 2 bases and the J gene end by 2 bases; junction bases not matched to a gene: 2. This CDR3 is 14 amino acids long. Germline CDR1 reads GTSNPN; CDR2 reads SVGIG (reference sequence). The CDR3, as DNA: TGTGCCTGGAGTAGGGACAGGGGGACCTACGAGCAGTACTTC. It yields the protein CAWSRDRGTYEQYF.

The J gene is TRBJ2-7, the V gene TRBV2; 10 bases fit TRBD1. From germline, CDR1 is SNHLY and CDR2 FYNNEI. J gave up 5 bases and V 6 bases, and 7 bases lay outside the gene matches. CDR3 length: 14 amino acids. The CDR3 sequence: CASRETGGKNEQYF. CDR3 DNA: TGTGCCAGCAGGGAGACAGGGGGCAAAAACGAGCAGTACTTC.

This clone has a handful of counts. The CDR3 spells CASTSTGGSGYTF. In DNA, the CDR3 is TGTGCCAGCACATCTACAGGGGGATCGGGCTACACCTTC. The chain combines TRBV28 with TRBJ1-2; 8 bases align to TRBD1. CDR1 is MDHEN, CDR2 SYDVKM, per germline. The J segment lost 8 bases and the V segment lost 7 bases, leaving 9 bases of the junction unmatched. This CDR3 has 13 amino acids.

The chain links TRBV14 to TRBJ1-2; perhaps TRBD1 as D (5 bases). Per the germline V gene, CDR1 is SGHDN and CDR2 is FVKESK. The CDR3 runs 14 residues. V lost 0 bases to trimming and J lost 3 bases, with 8 bases between them. CDR3 region: CASSQDWGDYGYTF. CDR3 DNA sequence: TGTGCCAGCAGCCAAGATTGGGGGGACTATGGCTACACCTTC.

CDR3 DNA sequence: TGTGCCAGTAGAAATCGGCGTGGTGATAGCAATCAGCCCCAGCATTTT. This encodes CASRNRRGDSNQPQHF. The chain links TRBV19 to TRBJ1-5; D not certain. The CDR3 contains 16 residues. The germline CDR1 and CDR2 sequences are LNHDA and SQIVND (reference sequence). Deletions cut 6 bases from V and 0 bases from J, with 15 bases between. The full variable domain, with the rest looked up from reference TRBV19 and TRBJ1-5, is DGGITQSPKYLFRKEGQNVTLSCEQNLNHDAMYWYRQDPGQGLRLIYYSQIVNDFQKGDIAEGYSVSREKKESFPLTVTSAQKNPTAFYLCASRNRRGDSNQPQHFGDGTRLSIL.

The gene calls are TRBV12-3 or TRBV12-4 and TRBJ1-2, with unresolved D. The CDR3 totals 13 residues. The V end was cut by 6 bases, the J end by 0 bases, with 8 bases between. The CDR3 spells CASRLGANYGYTF. CDR3 nucleotide sequence: TGTGCCAGCAGACTGGGAGCTAACTATGGCTACACCTTC.

The V and J genes are TRBV6-5 and TRBJ1-1; TRBD1 matches 10 bases. V shed 2 bases, J shed 10 bases, and the junction held 7 bases outside the gene matches. This CDR3 region has 14 residues. Germline CDR1 MNHEY, CDR2 SVGAGI. The chain's CDR3 is CASSYGVDRGLAFF. CDR3 in DNA: TGTGCCAGCAGTTACGGTGTCGACAGGGGGCTAGCTTTCTTT.

A single count supports this clone. The rearrangement uses TRBV19 and TRBJ2-1, with a tentative D call TRBD2 (6 bases). The V end lost 3 bases, the J end lost 9 bases, and 12 bases lay between the germline ends. This CDR3 is built from 13 residues. Germline CDR1 LNHDA, CDR2 SQIVND (reference sequence). The CDR3 protein is CASSIGRETEQFF. For the CDR3, the DNA is TGTGCCAGTAGTATTGGGCGGGAAACTGAGCAGTTCTTC. The variable domain in full, with the rest retrieved from reference TRBV19 and TRBJ2-1, is DGGITQSPKYLFRKEGQNVTLSCEQNLNHDAMYWYRQDPGQGLRLIYYSQIVNDFQKGDIAEGYSVSREKKESFPLTVTSAQKNPTAFYLCASSIGRETEQFFGPGTRLTVL.

This clone was seen a single time. V and J are TRBV7-2 and TRBJ2-7; D ambiguous. In germline, CDR1 is SGHTA, CDR2 FQGNSA. CDR3 size: 13 residues. V was pared by 2 bases and J by 6 bases, with 11 bases between. CDR3 coding DNA: TGTGCCAGCAGCTTACAGTCTGTGGTCGAGCAGTACTTC. This gives the protein CASSLQSVVEQYF.